This T cell receptor beta chain derives from a study of blood T cells in healthy people across ages. General observations from the study: There was a strong correlation between TCR beta diversity and naive T cell percentage.

Notes on this clonotype: Its matching antigen is unknown.

Looked up from germline, CDR1 is LGHNA and CDR2 is YSLEER. Losses at the gene ends were 1 base for V and 11 bases for J; bases not matched to a gene: 8. This CDR3 has 14 amino acids. Then a second PCR, running roughly 7 to 11 cycles, was carried out with a sample-barcoded 5' primer and a J-beta primer mix. TCRdb re-analysed the 5' RACE reads in MiXCR, keeping a single row per CDR3 protein. Here the sample spans about 1.8 million distinct CDR3 sequences, around half being singletons. The sequence came from a woman in her forties in good health. This chain uses TRBV4-3 with TRBJ2-5, with 9 nucleotides matching TRBD1. Source material: blood. The CDR3 reads CASSQGQGGNEQYF. In nucleotides, the CDR3 is TGCGCCAGCAGCCAAGGACAGGGGGGCAATGAGCAGTACTTC.